The source of this T cell receptor (beta chain) is a study of control samples from healthy donors and cancer patients. The protocol was immunoSEQ multiplex PCR, while the TCRdb copy is restricted to in-frame clones and leaves out a portion. The sample consists of roughly 170,000 clones, 90% to 95% of them appearing once. V gave up 0 bases and J gave up 9 bases, with 9 bases separating them. Germline assignment: CDR1 LNHNV and CDR2 YYDKDF (reference sequence). The CDR3 length is 13 residues. Sequencing used blood. This receptor was obtained from a man aged 18 to 30 in good health. The gene calls are TRBV15 and TRBJ2-1; D unclear. DNA of the CDR3: TGTGCCACCAGCAGAGATCAAGGAAGTGAGCAGTTCTTC. This translates into CATSRDQGSEQFF.